These 26 T cell receptor beta chains were sequenced from one sample in a study of regulatory T cells in long-lasting Graves disease. Investigators prepared the TCR beta libraries by applying iRepertoire HTBI primers and Arm-PCR of CDR3 regions. TCRdb reanalysed the multiplex PCR reads using MiXCR and keeps one entry per CDR3 protein. Of some 430,000 distinct CDR3 sequences in the sample, 20% to 25% were seen once. Indicated time point: persistent/refractory GD, antithyroid drugs over 5 years with positive TRAb. Making the TCR library involved RNA that had been extracted from PBMCs. The sample in question was peripheral blood mononuclear cells (PBMCs), obtained when the disease was refractory, from a patient treated with antithyroid drugs. The receptors shown here come from a female donor with Graves disease.

On this clonotype: Since a much larger clone is just one base distant, this may be a read error. The rearrangement joins TRBV6-2 or TRBV6-3 to TRBJ1-4; TRBD1 agrees at 8 bases. Looked up from germline, CDR1 is MNHEY and CDR2 is SVGEGT. The CDR3 is 15 residues long. Germline trimming cut 5 bases from V and 8 bases from J; bases unmatched to any gene: 10. In nucleotides, the CDR3 is TGTGCCAGCAGTGAAAGTGCAGGGGGCGAGGAAAAACTGTTTTTT. Translating it yields CASSESAGGEEKLFF.

This clonotype was detected many times. The CDR3 spells CASSLARGSSSNSPLHF. CDR3 nucleotides: TGTGCCAGCAGCTTAGCGCGAGGGAGTAGCAGTAATTCACCCCTCCACTTT. The chain employs TRBV7-9 and TRBJ1-6; D remains unclear. Trimming took off 0 bases at V and 6 bases at J, with 15 bases between the two ends. Germline V lookup: CDR1 SEHNR, CDR2 FQNEAQ (reference sequence). The CDR3 length is 17 residues.

V usage is TRBV7-6 and J usage is TRBJ1-4; the D is unclear. CDR1 and CDR2 from the germline V gene are SGHVS and FNYEAQ. The CDR3 length is 15 residues. With 3 bases removed from V and 0 bases from J, the gap between germline ends came to 8 bases. CDR3 loop: CASSLSFATNEKLFF. The DNA for the CDR3 is TGTGCCAGCAGCTTGAGTTTTGCAACTAATGAAAAACTGTTTTTT.

Many counts were recorded for this clonotype. The V and J genes are TRBV12-3 or TRBV12-4 and TRBJ1-1, with 7 bases lining up with TRBD1. Trimming cost V 4 bases and J 5 bases; bases outside gene matches: 7. This CDR3 comprises 14 residues. The CDR3 reads CASSYRGEGTEAFF. The DNA of the CDR3 is TGTGCCAGCAGTTACAGGGGAGAAGGAACTGAAGCTTTCTTT.

This clonotype was detected ten times or more. The CDR3 spells CASSFGTPNTGELFF. In DNA, the CDR3 is TGTGCCAGCAGTTTTGGAACTCCCAACACCGGGGAGCTGTTTTTT. The gene calls are TRBV27 and TRBJ2-2, with D unresolved. Looked up from germline, CDR1 is MNHEY and CDR2 is SMNVEV (reference sequence). CDR3 length: 15 residues. The V end was cut by 3 bases, the J end by 2 bases, with 10 bases between.

This chain links TRBV27 with TRBJ2-1, with D possibly matching TRBD1 (6 bases). Deletions cut 6 bases from V and 10 bases from J, with 16 bases between. The CDR3 is 13 residues long. Germline loops: CDR1 MNHEY, CDR2 SMNVEV (reference sequence). The CDR3 is CASSSFGGWEQFF. CDR3 DNA sequence: TGTGCCAGCAGCTCGTTTGGGGGCTGGGAGCAGTTCTTC.

This clonotype turned up a few times. The chain recombines TRBV7-2 with TRBJ1-3; no reliable D call. From germline, CDR1 is SGHTA and CDR2 FQGNSA. The CDR3 is 12 amino acids. V shed 5 bases and J shed 4 bases, with 6 bases lying between them. This CDR3 reads CASSTRGNTIYF. CDR3 bases: TGTGCCAGCAGCACCAGGGGAAACACCATATATTTT.

V gene TRBV7-9 combines with J gene TRBJ2-1; D is unclear. The germline V gene encodes CDR1 SEHNR and CDR2 FQNEAQ (reference sequence). Deletions cut 0 bases from V and 0 bases from J, with 9 bases between. CDR3 size: 16 residues. The CDR3 bases are TGTGCCAGCAGCTTAGCGGCGATTGGCTCCTACAATGAGCAGTTCTTC. Translation: CASSLAAIGSYNEQFF. Full variable domain (missing parts from reference TRBV7-9 and TRBJ2-1): DTGVSQNPRHKITKRGQNVTFRCDPISEHNRLYWYRQTLGQGPEFLTYFQNEAQLEKSRLLSDRFSAERPKGSFSTLEIQRTEQGDSAMYLCASSLAAIGSYNEQFFGPGTRLTVL.

The rearrangement uses TRBV20-1 and TRBJ2-7; TRBD2 agrees at 8 bases. This CDR3 has 17 amino acids. CDR1 and CDR2 (germline): DFQATT, SNEGSKA (reference sequence). V shed 5 bases and J 0 bases; nucleotides not matched to a gene: 15. The CDR3 loop is CSALRTSQYTDSYEQYF. The CDR3 DNA follows: TGCAGTGCTCTCCGGACTAGCCAATACACAGACTCCTACGAGCAGTACTTC.

V and J are TRBV12-5 and TRBJ1-5; D ambiguous. The germline V and J ends were trimmed by 5 bases and 10 bases, with 30 bases remaining between them. Germline V gives CDR1 LGHNT, CDR2 FRNRAP. There are 18 residues in the CDR3. CDR3: CASGIPLGPPVSISPQHF. CDR3 in DNA: TGTGCTAGTGGTATACCGCTCGGGCCCCCAGTTTCAATCAGCCCCCAGCATTTT.

In its sample, this clonotype was seen a few times. This chain uses TRBV5-1 with TRBJ1-5; 9 nucleotides agree with TRBD1. The CDR3 extends over 13 amino acids. V shed 0 bases and J 14 bases; nucleotides not matched to a gene: 6. Looked up from germline, CDR1 is SGHRS and CDR2 is YFSETQ. CDR3 protein: CASSLAPGQGKHF. CDR3 DNA sequence: TGCGCCAGCAGCTTGGCGCCTGGACAGGGGAAGCATTTT.

The V and J genes are TRBV6-1 and TRBJ1-6; D is perhaps TRBD1 (6 bases). The CDR3 extends over 13 amino acids. With 6 bases removed from V and 10 bases from J, the gap between germline ends came to 13 bases. Germline loops: CDR1 MNHNS, CDR2 SASEGT. The CDR3: CASRGGAYSPLHF. CDR3 nucleotides: TGTGCCAGCAGAGGGGGGGCCTACTCACCCCTCCACTTT.

This clonotype has a single count. This chain uses TRBV24-1 with TRBJ2-2; 7 bases map to TRBD2. The CDR3 extends over 17 amino acids. The germline V gene has CDR1 KGHDR and CDR2 SFDVKD. The junction had 8 bases not matched to a gene; V was cut back by 0 bases and J by 5 bases. The CDR3 spells CATSDLQIGGRTGELFF. DNA of the CDR3: TGTGCCACCAGTGATTTGCAAATCGGGGGGAGAACCGGGGAGCTGTTTTTT.

Many counts were recorded for this clonotype. The chain combines TRBV12-3 or TRBV12-4 with TRBJ1-2; 8 bases are a match to TRBD1. J was trimmed by 4 bases and V by 10 bases; bases with no gene match: 14. The CDR3 has 15 residues. In DNA, the CDR3 is TGTGCCACCACAATAGGGACAGGAGGCGTCTATGGCTACACCTTC. As protein: CATTIGTGGVYGYTF.

The chain is built from TRBV29-1 and TRBJ2-7; 11 bases fit TRBD2. J gave up 5 bases and V 0 bases, and 9 bases lay outside the gene matches. CDR1 and CDR2 (germline): SQVTM, ANQGSEA. The CDR3 length is 16 residues. CDR3 residues: CSVEDRLAGGSHEQYF. The DNA of the CDR3 is TGCAGCGTTGAAGATCGGCTAGCGGGGGGTTCCCACGAGCAGTACTTC.

The chain links TRBV18 to TRBJ1-6; the D is unclear. Trimming stripped 2 bases from V and 8 bases from J, with 7 bases between. Germline loops: CDR1 KGHSH, CDR2 LQKENI. The CDR3 covers 13 residues. CDR3 amino acids: CASSPWSDSPLHF. In DNA form, the CDR3 reads TGTGCCAGCTCACCATGGTCGGATTCACCCCTCCACTTT.

In this sample, this clonotype turned up many times. The V call is TRBV20-1, the J call TRBJ2-5; D possibly corresponds to TRBD1 (5 bases). The V end lost 5 bases, the J end lost 4 bases, and 14 bases lay between the germline ends. The germline V gene has CDR1 DFQATT and CDR2 SNEGSKA (reference sequence). The CDR3 length is 13 residues. CDR3 bases: TGCAGTGCTCAGAGGTTGCAGGGAGAGACCCAGTACTTC. Translation gives CSAQRLQGETQYF.

The V and J genes are TRBV29-1 and TRBJ1-1, with D uncertain. The length of the CDR3 is 9 residues. Germline V gene data show CDR1 as SQVTM and CDR2 as ANQGSEA. CDR3 region: CRGNTEAFF. DNA of the CDR3: TGCAGGGGGAACACTGAAGCTTTCTTT.

With regard to this clonotype: The junction departs from germline at one end; a sequencing error may be responsible. Here the CDR3 DNA reads TGCGCCAGCAGTGTTGGACAGGGAAGGAGAGGAACGAACACTGAAGTTTTCTTT. Encoded protein: CASSVGQGRRGTNTEVFF. The gene calls are TRBV10-1 and TRBJ1-1, with TRBD1 identical over 8 bases. The CDR3 is 18 amino acids. Germline V gene data show CDR1 as WNHNN and CDR2 as SYGVQD (reference sequence).

This clonotype was seen only a few times. As DNA, the CDR3 is TGCGCCAGCAGCTTGTCGGGACTAGCAGCGACCTACGAGCAGTACTTC. Translation gives CASSLSGLAATYEQYF. The J gene is TRBJ2-7, the V gene TRBV5-1; 9 positions agree with TRBD2. V lost 1 base to trimming and J lost 2 bases; unmatched junction nucleotides: 7. CDR3 length: 16 residues. Per the germline V gene, CDR1 is SGHRS and CDR2 is YFSETQ.

Only a few counts were recorded for this clonotype. This chain uses TRBV11-2 with TRBJ1-2, with 7 positions matching TRBD1. V was pared by 4 bases and J by 6 bases, with 5 bases of the junction left unmatched. The CDR3 loop spans 13 amino acids. The germline CDR1 and CDR2 sequences are SGHAT and FQNNGV. The CDR3 sequence is CASSSDRLDGYTF. The CDR3 DNA is TGTGCCAGCAGCTCGGACAGGCTTGATGGCTACACCTTC.

The chain employs TRBV19 and TRBJ1-5; no clear D. This CDR3 is 12 amino acids long. The germline gives CDR1 LNHDA, CDR2 SQIVND (reference sequence). V was trimmed by 7 bases and J by 10 bases, leaving 14 bases between them. Here the CDR3 reads CASTRGRGPQHF. The CDR3 bases are TGTGCCAGTACCCGAGGACGGGGACCCCAGCATTTT.

This clonotype was seen repeatedly, ten times or more. The chain links TRBV7-2 to TRBJ2-7; unclear D gene. This CDR3 contains 13 residues. Trimming pared 3 bases from V and 6 bases from J, leaving 12 bases between. Germline CDR1 SGHTA, CDR2 FQGNSA. The CDR3 region has the DNA TGTGCCAGCAGCTTTTCAGAGTCGTTCGAGCAGTACTTC. Encoded protein: CASSFSESFEQYF.

This clonotype was counted ten times or more. The chain recombines TRBV5-4 with TRBJ2-5; maybe TRBD2 (5 bases). The CDR3 totals 13 residues. Between the trimmed V and J ends, which lost 1 base and 5 bases, there was a span of 9 bases. The V gene's germline CDR1 is SGHNT and CDR2 YYREEE (reference sequence). CDR3 in amino acids: CASSLRDLETQYF. The CDR3, as DNA: TGTGCCAGCAGCTTGCGGGATTTGGAGACCCAGTACTTC.

The sample holds a few counts of this clonotype. The genes are TRBV6-1 and TRBJ2-2, with D possibly TRBD2 on 5 matching bases. CDR3 length: 14 residues. Germline-derived CDR1 and CDR2 are MNHNS and SASEGT. Trimming stripped 7 bases from V and 8 bases from J, with 17 bases between. This CDR3 reads CASIQLRDSGELFF. The CDR3 bases are TGTGCCAGCATTCAACTTCGGGATTCAGGGGAGCTGTTTTTT.

The CDR3 DNA reads as TGTGCCAGCAGCCAGGAACGGGACTCCTACAATGAGCAGTTCTTC. This translates into CASSQERDSYNEQFF. The rearrangement joins TRBV7-9 to TRBJ2-1, with a possible D match to TRBD2 (5 bases). Germline V gives CDR1 SEHNR, CDR2 FQNEAQ (reference sequence). Trimming cost V 5 bases and J 0 bases, with 11 bases left between them. The CDR3 totals 15 residues. Using reference TRBV7-9 and TRBJ2-1 for the parts outside the CDR3, the full variable domain is DTGVSQNPRHKITKRGQNVTFRCDPISEHNRLYWYRQTLGQGPEFLTYFQNEAQLEKSRLLSDRFSAERPKGSFSTLEIQRTEQGDSAMYLCASSQERDSYNEQFFGPGTRLTVL.